The 12 T cell receptor beta chains reported below all come from one sample, sequenced in a study of shared clonotypes between healthy human individuals. The table came from immunoSEQ multiplex PCR; TCRdb's copy has only in-frame clones and leaves some out. The sample holds 950,000 to 1,100,000 clones, around 74% seen once. Sequenced material: memory CD4+ T cells sorted from blood. Specified subset: CD45RA-negative fraction. The receptors derive from a man younger than 30 in good health.

The chain carries TRBV5-1 and TRBJ2-2, with 9 bases fitting TRBD1. CDR1 is SGHRS, CDR2 YFSETQ, per germline. J gave up 4 bases and V 6 bases, and 10 bases lay outside the gene matches. The CDR3 covers 16 residues. For the CDR3, the DNA is TGCGCCAGCACCGTAGCCGGGACAGGGATCACCGGGGAGCTGTTTTTT. Its protein is CASTVAGTGITGELFF.

V gene TRBV6-1 combines with J gene TRBJ2-6; D uncertain. The CDR3 spans 12 residues. The V gene lost 5 bases and the J gene lost 3 bases, with 2 bases spanning the gap. CDR1 is MNHNS and CDR2 is SASEGT in the germline V gene. The CDR3 region has the DNA TGTGCCAGCAGTTTTGGGGCCAACGTCCTGACTTTC. This sequence encodes CASSFGANVLTF.

With regard to this clone: This may arise from a read error, as a much more abundant clone is one base away. The same CDR3 can be traced to other DNA sequences in this sample. V gene TRBV6-1 combines with J gene TRBJ1-1; D is possibly TRBD1 (6 bases). The CDR3 totals 13 residues. V dropped 4 bases and J dropped 8 bases, with 14 bases sitting between them. Germline V lookup: CDR1 MNHNS, CDR2 SASEGT. The CDR3 nucleotides read TGTGCCAGCAGTGCAGGGGACGGCCCAGAAGCTTTCTTT. Amino acids: CASSAGDGPEAFF.

To note about this clone: At one of its ends the junction is not consistent with the germline gene, which may arise from a read error. The chain combines TRBV10-2 with TRBJ2-7; possible D gene TRBD1, 6 bases. The V gene's germline CDR1 is WSHSY and CDR2 SAAADI. This CDR3 comprises 11 residues. The CDR3 reads CAGSDRNEQYF. In DNA form, the CDR3 reads TGCGCCGGCAGTGACAGGAACGAGCAGTACTTC.

The V call is TRBV28, the J call TRBJ1-2, with D tentatively TRBD1 (5 bases). Trimming took off 5 bases at V and 2 bases at J, with 12 bases between the two ends. There are 14 residues in the CDR3. Germline loops: CDR1 MDHEN, CDR2 SYDVKM. DNA for the CDR3: TGTGCCAGCAGTCTAGCCGGGGCCAACTATGGCTACACCTTC. Amino acids: CASSLAGANYGYTF.

In DNA, the CDR3 is TGCGCCAGCAGCTCATCTTTTAGCGGGGGAGTAAACACCGGGGAGCTGTTTTTT. It codes for CASSSSFSGGVNTGELFF. The chain links TRBV5-1 to TRBJ2-2; 9 nucleotides match TRBD2. The CDR3 has 18 residues. The trim removed 3 bases at V and 2 bases at J, leaving 11 bases unmatched. Germline loops: CDR1 SGHRS, CDR2 YFSETQ. The whole variable domain, remainder taken from reference TRBV5-1 and TRBJ2-2, is KAGVTQTPRYLIKTRGQQVTLSCSPISGHRSVSWYQQTPGQGLQFLFEYFSETQRNKGNFPGRFSGRQFSNSRSEMNVSTLELGDSALYLCASSSSFSGGVNTGELFFGEGSRLTVL.

The CDR3 loop reads CASTGASGYTF. The CDR3, as DNA: TGTGCCAGCACTGGAGCTTCGGGCTACACCTTC. This rearrangement joins TRBV6-5 to TRBJ1-2, with D uncertain. The length of the CDR3 is 11 residues. With 7 bases removed from V and 8 bases from J, the gap between germline ends came to 11 bases. Per the germline V gene, CDR1 is MNHEY and CDR2 is SVGAGI.

The chain links TRBV11-2 to TRBJ1-2; D uncertain. The CDR3 extends over 13 amino acids. Looked up from germline, CDR1 is SGHAT and CDR2 is FQNNGV. Between the trimmed V and J ends, which lost 5 bases and 1 base, there was a span of 8 bases. CDR3 sequence: CASSLHLNYGYTF. CDR3 DNA sequence: TGTGCCAGCAGCCTGCACCTTAACTATGGCTACACCTTC. The variable domain in full, with the rest retrieved from reference TRBV11-2 and TRBJ1-2, is EAGVAQSPRYKIIEKRQSVAFWCNPISGHATLYWYQQILGQGPKLLIQFQNNGVVDDSQLPKDRFSAERLKGVDSTLKIQPAKLEDSAVYLCASSLHLNYGYTFGSGTRLTVV.

For this clone: Other nucleotide sequences in the sample specify the same CDR3. The rearrangement joins TRBV6-5 to TRBJ2-3; D gene unclear. Germline lookup yields CDR1 MNHEY and CDR2 SVGAGI. V was pared by 3 bases and J by 0 bases, with 4 bases between. There are 13 residues in the CDR3. The CDR3 bases are TGTGCCAGCAGTTATGACAGCACAGATACGCAGTATTTT. Translating it yields CASSYDSTDTQYF.

This clone showed up many times. The identical CDR3 is also encoded by other nucleotide sequences in the sample. The chain carries TRBV7-2 and TRBJ1-6, with 7 bases aligning to TRBD1. The J segment lost 5 bases and the V segment lost 2 bases, leaving 0 bases of the junction unmatched. Per the germline V gene, CDR1 is SGHTA and CDR2 is FQGNSA. This CDR3 comprises 14 residues. The CDR3 coding sequence is TGTGCCAGCAGCTTACAGGGGGATAATTCACCCCTCCACTTT. This sequence encodes CASSLQGDNSPLHF.

Only one count was recorded for this clone. Different DNA sequences within this sample yield the same CDR3. This chain connects TRBV6-1 to TRBJ2-7; D is uncertain. V shed 3 bases and J shed 3 bases, with 6 bases lying between them. From germline, CDR1 is MNHNS and CDR2 SASEGT. This CDR3 region has 12 residues. The CDR3 protein is CASSESSYEQYF. For the CDR3, the DNA is TGTGCCAGCAGTGAGAGTAGCTACGAGCAGTACTTC.

The chain couples TRBV14 to TRBJ1-1; no firm D call. Per germline, CDR1 SGHDN and CDR2 FVKESK. The CDR3 runs 13 residues. V dropped 6 bases and J dropped 0 bases, with 8 bases sitting between them. The CDR3 DNA sequence: TGTGCCAGCAGTTCGGTCATGAACACTGAAGCTTTCTTT. This sequence encodes CASSSVMNTEAFF.